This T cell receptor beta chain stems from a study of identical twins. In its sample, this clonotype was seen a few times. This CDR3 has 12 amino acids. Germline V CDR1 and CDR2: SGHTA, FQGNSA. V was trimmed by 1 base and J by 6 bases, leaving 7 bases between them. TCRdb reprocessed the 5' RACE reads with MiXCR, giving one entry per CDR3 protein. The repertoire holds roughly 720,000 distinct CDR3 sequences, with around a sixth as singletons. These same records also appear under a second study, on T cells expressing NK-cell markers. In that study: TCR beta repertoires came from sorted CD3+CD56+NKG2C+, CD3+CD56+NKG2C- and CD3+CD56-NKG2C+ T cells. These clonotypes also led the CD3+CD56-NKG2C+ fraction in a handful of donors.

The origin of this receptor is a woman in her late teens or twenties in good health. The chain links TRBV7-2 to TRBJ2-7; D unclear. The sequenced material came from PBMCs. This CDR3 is CASSLVWSEQYF. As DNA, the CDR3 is TGTGCCAGCAGCTTAGTCTGGAGCGAGCAGTACTTC.